A selection of T cell receptor beta chains follows, all from one sample in a study of blood T cell repertoires in COVID-19. Generated by immunoSEQ multiplex PCR, the TCRdb table keeps only in-frame clones and is missing some. The sample comprises over 70,000 clones, 90% of which are singletons, and 3.5% to 5% rests with the top ten. The sample comprised peripheral blood. These TCRs come from an elderly woman with active or convalescent COVID-19. The CDR3 runs from the conserved cysteine through the conserved F or W. The order of the fields is J gene, D gene, V gene, clone size, CDR3 protein, CDR3 DNA. D genes are given only for firm matches. Clone size, where shown, is once, few, many, or a class for clones that have expanded.

TRBJ2-7 | TRBD2 | TRBV5-1 | NA | CASSLEVGGPREQYF | TGCGCCAGCAGCTTGGAGGTGGGAGGGCCACGGGAGCAGTACTTC
TRBJ1-5 | NA | TRBV2 | NA | CASSESFNGAQPQHF | TGTGCCAGCAGTGAATCCTTTAATGGGGCTCAGCCCCAGCATTTT
TRBJ2-5 | TRBD2 | TRBV11-2 | NA | CASSARLAGQETQYF | TGTGCCAGCAGCGCCCGACTAGCGGGACAAGAGACCCAGTACTTC
TRBJ1-6 | NA | TRBV9 | NA | CASSSPPDSTSPLHF | TGTGCCAGCAGCTCTCCCCCGGACAGCACTTCACCCCTCCACTTT
TRBJ2-3 | TRBD2 | TRBV6-5 | NA | CASSYSRGGSTDTQYF | TGTGCCAGCAGTTACTCGAGGGGCGGGAGTACAGATACGCAGTATTTT
TRBJ2-1 | TRBD2 | TRBV24-1 | NA | CATSDPLAGENNEQFF | TGTGCCACCAGTGACCCACTAGCGGGAGAAAACAATGAGCAGTTCTTC
TRBJ2-1 | NA | TRBV7-2 | few | CASSLSDEQFF | TGTGCCAGCAGCTTATCGGATGAGCAGTTCTTC
TRBJ2-6 | NA | TRBV3-1/TRBV3-2 | NA | CASSSTTWGANVLTF | TGTGCCAGCAGCTCGACAACTTGGGGGGCCAACGTCCTGACTTTC
TRBJ1-6 | TRBD1 | TRBV2 | NA | CASSEAGTGYSPLHF | TGTGCCAGCAGTGAAGCCGGGACAGGGTATTCACCCCTCCACTTT
TRBJ2-7 | TRBD2 | TRBV27 | NA | CASRLAGRAYEQYF | TGTGCCAGCAGGCTAGCGGGACGCGCCTACGAGCAGTACTTC
TRBJ2-1 | TRBD1 | TRBV5-8 | NA | CASSLVRQGASYNEQFF | TGTGCCAGCAGCTTGGTAAGGCAGGGGGCCTCCTACAATGAGCAGTTCTTC
TRBJ1-2 | TRBD1 | TRBV29-1 | NA | CSVGDRGGRYGYTF | TGCAGCGTTGGTGACAGGGGGGGTCGGTATGGCTACACCTTC
TRBJ1-3 | NA | TRBV28 | NA | CASSLGFGMNTIYF | TGTGCCAGCAGCCTCGGGTTCGGGATGAACACCATATATTTT
TRBJ1-2 | TRBD1 | TRBV19 | NA | CATADREVLGYTF | TGTGCCACCGCGGACAGGGAGGTACTTGGCTACACCTTC
TRBJ1-1 | TRBD1 | TRBV2 | NA | CASSVKGANTEAFF | TGTGCCAGCAGTGTTAAGGGGGCAAACACTGAAGCTTTCTTT
TRBJ1-2 | NA | TRBV5-1 | once | CATTPEIGYGYTF | TGCGCCACTACTCCGGAGATCGGGTACGGCTACACCTTC
TRBJ2-7 | TRBD2 | TRBV28 | NA | CASSSPTGGSYEQYF | TGTGCCAGCAGTTCCCCGACGGGGGGCTCCTACGAGCAGTACTTC
TRBJ2-1 | TRBD2 | TRBV19 | NA | CATLAGGYNEQFF | TGTGCCACCCTAGCGGGAGGGTACAATGAGCAGTTCTTC
TRBJ1-1 | NA | TRBV29-1 | once | CSVPPGQGQVTEAFF | TGCAGCGTTCCCCCCGGGCAGGGGCAGGTCACTGAAGCTTTCTTT
TRBJ2-5 | TRBD1 | TRBV2 | NA | CASRRVRDRDLETQYF | TGTGCCAGCAGGAGAGTGCGGGACAGGGATTTGGAGACCCAGTACTTC
TRBJ2-7 | TRBD1 | TRBV5-4 | NA | CASSHGTGYEQYF | TGTGCCAGCAGCCACGGGACAGGGTACGAGCAGTACTTC
TRBJ1-2 | TRBD1 | TRBV9 | NA | CASRGQGYGYTF | TGTGCCAGCAGGGGACAGGGGTATGGCTACACCTTC
TRBJ2-5 | NA | TRBV6-2/TRBV6-3 | NA | CASSYSRETQYF | TGTGCCAGCAGTTACTCTCGAGAGACCCAGTACTTC
TRBJ1-5 | TRBD1 | TRBV28 | NA | CASSRDSNQPQHF | TGTGCCAGCAGTCGGGACAGTAATCAGCCCCAGCATTTT